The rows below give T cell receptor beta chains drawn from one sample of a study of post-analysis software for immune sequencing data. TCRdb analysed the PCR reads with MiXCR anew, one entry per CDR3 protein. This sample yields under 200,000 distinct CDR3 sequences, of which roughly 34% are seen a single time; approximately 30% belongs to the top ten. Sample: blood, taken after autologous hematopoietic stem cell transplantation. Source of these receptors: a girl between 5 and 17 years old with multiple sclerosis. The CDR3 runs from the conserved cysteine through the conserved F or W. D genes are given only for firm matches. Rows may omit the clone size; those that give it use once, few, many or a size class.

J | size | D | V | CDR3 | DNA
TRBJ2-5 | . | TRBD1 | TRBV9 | CASSVRPTGAQETQYF | TGTGCCAGCAGCGTACGGCCGACAGGGGCCCAAGAGACCCAGTACTTC
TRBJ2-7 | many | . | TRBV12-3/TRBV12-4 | CASSLNRQRSYEQYF | TGTGCCAGCAGTTTAAATCGGCAGAGATCCTACGAGCAGTACTTC
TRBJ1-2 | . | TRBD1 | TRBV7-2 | CAAQGDSYGYTF | TGTGCCGCACAGGGGGATAGCTATGGCTACACCTTC
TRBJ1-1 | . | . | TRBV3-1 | CASSQPGTEAFF | TGTGCCAGCAGCCAACCGGGGACAGAAGCTTTCTTT
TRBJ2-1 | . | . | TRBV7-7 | CASSSRHGNEQFF | TGTGCTAGCAGCTCACGCCACGGCAATGAGCAGTTCTTC
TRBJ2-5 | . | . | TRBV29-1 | CSVEPRDTQETQYF | TGCAGCGTTGAACCCCGCGACACTCAAGAGACCCAGTACTTC
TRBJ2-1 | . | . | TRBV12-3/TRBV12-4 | CVSSLVDEQFF | TGTGTCAGCAGTTTGGTCGATGAGCAGTTCTTC
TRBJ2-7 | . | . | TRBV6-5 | CASSYTQLSGKPYEQYF | TGTGCCAGCAGTTATACCCAACTATCGGGCAAACCATACGAGCAGTACTTC
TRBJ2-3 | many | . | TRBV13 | CASERSLGSTDTQYF | TGTGCCAGCGAAAGGAGTCTGGGTAGCACAGATACGCAGTATTTT
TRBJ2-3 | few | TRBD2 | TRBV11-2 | CASSLLGGLAGTDTQYF | TGTGCCAGCAGCTTATTAGGTGGCCTAGCGGGGACAGATACGCAGTATTTT
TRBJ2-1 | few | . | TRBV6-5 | CASSPTGPNYNEQFF | TGTGCCAGCAGCCCAACGGGGCCAAATTACAATGAGCAGTTCTTC
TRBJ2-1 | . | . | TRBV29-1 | CSVEDLLGAGSTINEQFF | TGCAGCGTTGAAGATCTTCTGGGGGCCGGGAGTACGATCAATGAGCAGTTCTTC
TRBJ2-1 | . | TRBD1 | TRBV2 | CASRWDSLDNEQFF | TGTGCCAGCAGGTGGGACAGCCTCGACAATGAGCAGTTCTTC
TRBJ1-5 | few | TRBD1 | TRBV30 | CAWDREGNQPQHF | TGTGCCTGGGACAGGGAAGGCAATCAGCCCCAGCATTTT
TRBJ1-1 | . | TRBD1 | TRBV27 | CASSFTGVYTEAFF | TGTGCCAGCAGTTTTACAGGGGTTTATACTGAAGCTTTCTTT
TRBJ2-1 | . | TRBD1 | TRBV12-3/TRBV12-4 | CASRPTGGSYNEQFF | TGTGCCAGCAGACCCACAGGGGGCTCCTACAATGAGCAGTTCTTC
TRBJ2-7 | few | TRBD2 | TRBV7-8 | CASSPYGLAGAYEQYF | TGTGCCAGCAGCCCCTACGGACTAGCGGGGGCCTACGAGCAGTACTTC
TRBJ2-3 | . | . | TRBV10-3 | CAISAQQGGADTQYF | TGTGCCATCAGTGCCCAACAGGGGGGGGCAGATACGCAGTATTTT
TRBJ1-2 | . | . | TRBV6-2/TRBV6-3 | CASSYTAQGTHGYTF | TGTGCCAGCAGTTACACCGCCCAAGGTACCCATGGCTACACCTTC
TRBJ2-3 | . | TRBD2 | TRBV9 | CASSDAGVGWTDTQYF | TGTGCCAGCAGCGATGCGGGAGTTGGGTGGACAGATACGCAGTATTTT
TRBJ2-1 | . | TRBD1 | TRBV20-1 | CSARSRDRALYNEQFF | TGCAGTGCTAGAAGCCGGGACAGGGCATTGTACAATGAGCAGTTCTTC
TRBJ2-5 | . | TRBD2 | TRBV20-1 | CSARTSGGETQYF | TGCAGTGCTAGAACTAGCGGGGGAGAGACCCAGTACTTC
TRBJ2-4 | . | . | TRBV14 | CASSQDIAGLAKNIQYF | TGTGCCAGCAGCCAAGATATTGCGGGACTAGCCAAAAACATTCAGTACTTC
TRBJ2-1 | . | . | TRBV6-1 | CASGGKAGYNEQFF | TGTGCCAGCGGTGGCAAAGCTGGGTACAATGAGCAGTTCTTC
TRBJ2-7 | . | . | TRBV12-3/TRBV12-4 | CASTWDTFYEQYF | TGTGCCAGCACCTGGGACACCTTCTACGAGCAGTACTTC
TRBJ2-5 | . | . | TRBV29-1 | CSVGGEPQETQYF | TGCAGCGTTGGAGGCGAACCTCAAGAGACCCAGTACTTC
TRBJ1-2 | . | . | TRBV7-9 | CASRDTGELYGHTF | TGTGCCAGCAGGGACACGGGAGAACTCTATGGCCACACCTTC
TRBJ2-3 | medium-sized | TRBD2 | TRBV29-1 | CSVEEGGRASTDTQYF | TGCAGCGTTGAAGAAGGCGGGAGGGCCAGCACAGATACGCAGTATTTT
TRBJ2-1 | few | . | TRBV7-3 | CASTQGGMNEQFF | TGTGCCAGTACGCAGGGGGGAATGAATGAGCAGTTCTTC
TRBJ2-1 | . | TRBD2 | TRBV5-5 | CASSGSGSYNEQFF | TGTGCCAGCAGTGGAAGCGGGAGCTACAATGAGCAGTTCTTC
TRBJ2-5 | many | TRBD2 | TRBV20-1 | CSADGLDETQYF | TGCAGTGCTGATGGACTAGATGAGACCCAGTACTTC